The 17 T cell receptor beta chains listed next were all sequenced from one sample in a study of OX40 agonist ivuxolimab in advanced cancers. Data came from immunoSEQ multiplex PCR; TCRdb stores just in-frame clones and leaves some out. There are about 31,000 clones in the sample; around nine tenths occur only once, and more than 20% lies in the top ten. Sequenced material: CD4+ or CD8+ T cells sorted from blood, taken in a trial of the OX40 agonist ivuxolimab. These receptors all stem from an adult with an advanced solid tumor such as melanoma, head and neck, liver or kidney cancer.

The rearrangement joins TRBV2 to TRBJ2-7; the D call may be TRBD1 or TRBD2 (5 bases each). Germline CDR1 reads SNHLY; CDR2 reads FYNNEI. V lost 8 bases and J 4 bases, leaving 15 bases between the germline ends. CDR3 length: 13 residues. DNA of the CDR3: TGTGCCAGCGAGGGGTCCGAGGGGTACGAGCAGTACTTC. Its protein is CASEGSEGYEQYF.

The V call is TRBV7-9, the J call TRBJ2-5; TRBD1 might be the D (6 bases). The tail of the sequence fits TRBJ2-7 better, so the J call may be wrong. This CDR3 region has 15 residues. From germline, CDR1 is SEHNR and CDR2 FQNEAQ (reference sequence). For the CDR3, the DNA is TGTGCCAGCAGCTTAGTACAGGACAGCTCCTACGAGCAGTACTTC. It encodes CASSLVQDSSYEQYF.

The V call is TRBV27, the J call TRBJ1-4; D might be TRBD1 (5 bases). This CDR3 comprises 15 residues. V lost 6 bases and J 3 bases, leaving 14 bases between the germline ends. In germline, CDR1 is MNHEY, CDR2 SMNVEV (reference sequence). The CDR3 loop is CASSARVGANEKLFF. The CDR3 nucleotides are TGTGCCAGCAGCGCCCGGGTGGGGGCTAATGAAAAACTGTTTTTT.

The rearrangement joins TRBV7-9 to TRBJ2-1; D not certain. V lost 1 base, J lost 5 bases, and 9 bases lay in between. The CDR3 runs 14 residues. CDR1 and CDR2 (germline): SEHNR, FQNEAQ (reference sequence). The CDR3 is CASSLGGIHNEQFF. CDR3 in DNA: TGTGCCAGCAGCTTAGGGGGAATTCACAATGAGCAGTTCTTC.

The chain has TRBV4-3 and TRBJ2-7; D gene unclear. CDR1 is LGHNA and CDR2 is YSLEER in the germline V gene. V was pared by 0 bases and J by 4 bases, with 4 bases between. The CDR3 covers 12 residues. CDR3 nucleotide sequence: TGCGCCAGCAGCCAAGAGGGGTACGAGCAGTACTTC. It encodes CASSQEGYEQYF.

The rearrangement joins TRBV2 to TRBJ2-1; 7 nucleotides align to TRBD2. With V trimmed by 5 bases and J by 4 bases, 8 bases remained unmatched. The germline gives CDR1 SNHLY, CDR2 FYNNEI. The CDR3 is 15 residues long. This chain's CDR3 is CASSSFSGPYNEQFF. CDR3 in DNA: TGTGCCAGCAGTTCATTTAGCGGGCCATACAATGAGCAGTTCTTC.

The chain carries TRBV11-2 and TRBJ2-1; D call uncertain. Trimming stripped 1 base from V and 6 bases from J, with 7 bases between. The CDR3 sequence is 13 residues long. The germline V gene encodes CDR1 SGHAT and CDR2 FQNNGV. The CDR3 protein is CASSLVPGNEQFF. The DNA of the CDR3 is TGTGCCAGCAGCTTAGTCCCGGGCAATGAGCAGTTCTTC.

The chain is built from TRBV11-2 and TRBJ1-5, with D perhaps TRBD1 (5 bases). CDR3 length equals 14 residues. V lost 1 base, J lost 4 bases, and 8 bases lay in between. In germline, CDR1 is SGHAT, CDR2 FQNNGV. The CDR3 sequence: CASSLGGGNQPQHF. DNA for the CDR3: TGTGCCAGCAGCTTAGGTGGGGGAAATCAGCCCCAGCATTTT. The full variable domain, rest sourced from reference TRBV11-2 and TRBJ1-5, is EAGVAQSPRYKIIEKRQSVAFWCNPISGHATLYWYQQILGQGPKLLIQFQNNGVVDDSQLPKDRFSAERLKGVDSTLKIQPAKLEDSAVYLCASSLGGGNQPQHFGDGTRLSIL.

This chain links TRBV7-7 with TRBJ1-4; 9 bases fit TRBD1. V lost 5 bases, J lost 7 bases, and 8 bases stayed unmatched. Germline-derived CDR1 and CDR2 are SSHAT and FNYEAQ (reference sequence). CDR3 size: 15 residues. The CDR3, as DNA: TGTGCCAGCAGCCCGGGACAGGGTAGAGGTGAAAAACTGTTTTTT. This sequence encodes CASSPGQGRGEKLFF.

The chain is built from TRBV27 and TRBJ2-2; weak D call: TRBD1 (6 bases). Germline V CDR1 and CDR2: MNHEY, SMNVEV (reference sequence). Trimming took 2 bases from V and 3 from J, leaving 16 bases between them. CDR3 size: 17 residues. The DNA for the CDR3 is TGTGCCAGCAGTTTAGGGGTAGCAGGGGATGACACCGGGGAGCTGTTTTTT. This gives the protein CASSLGVAGDDTGELFF.

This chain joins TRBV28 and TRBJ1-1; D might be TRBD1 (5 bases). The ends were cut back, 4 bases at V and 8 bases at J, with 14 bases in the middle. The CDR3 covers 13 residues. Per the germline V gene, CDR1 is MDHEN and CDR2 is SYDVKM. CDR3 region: CASSSTGTSEAFF. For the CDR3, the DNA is TGTGCCAGCAGTTCTACCGGGACTTCAGAAGCTTTCTTT. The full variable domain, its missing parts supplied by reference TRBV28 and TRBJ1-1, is DVKVTQSSRYLVKRTGEKVFLECVQDMDHENMFWYRQDPGLGLRLIYFSYDVKMKEKGDIPEGYSVSREKKERFSLILESASTNQTSMYLCASSSTGTSEAFFGQGTRLTVV.

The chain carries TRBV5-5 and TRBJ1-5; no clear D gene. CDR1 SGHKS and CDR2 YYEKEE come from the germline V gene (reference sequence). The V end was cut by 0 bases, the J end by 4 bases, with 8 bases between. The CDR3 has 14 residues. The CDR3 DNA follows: TGTGCCAGCAGCTTGGTTTCCGGGAATCAGCCCCAGCATTTT. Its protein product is CASSLVSGNQPQHF.

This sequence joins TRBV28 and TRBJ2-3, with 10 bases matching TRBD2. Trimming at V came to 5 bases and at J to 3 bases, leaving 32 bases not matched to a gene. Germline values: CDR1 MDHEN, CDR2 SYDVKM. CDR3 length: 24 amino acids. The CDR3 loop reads CASSLLGVGVTSGSQGKETDTQYF. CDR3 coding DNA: TGTGCCAGCAGTCTACTTGGGGTGGGGGTGACTAGCGGGTCGCAAGGTAAAGAAACAGATACGCAGTATTTT.

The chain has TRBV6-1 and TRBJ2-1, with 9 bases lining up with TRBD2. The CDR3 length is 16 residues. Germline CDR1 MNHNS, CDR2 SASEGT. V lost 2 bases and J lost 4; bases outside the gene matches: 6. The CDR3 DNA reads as TGTGCCAGCAGTGAACCCGAGCGGGGGGCTTACAATGAGCAGTTCTTC. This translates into CASSEPERGAYNEQFF.

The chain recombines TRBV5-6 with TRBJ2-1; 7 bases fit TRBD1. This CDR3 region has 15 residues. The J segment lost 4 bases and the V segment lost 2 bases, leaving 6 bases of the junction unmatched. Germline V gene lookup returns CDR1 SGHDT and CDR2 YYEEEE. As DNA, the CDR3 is TGTGCCAGCAGCTTCCCGGGACAGCTTTACAATGAGCAGTTCTTC. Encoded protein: CASSFPGQLYNEQFF.

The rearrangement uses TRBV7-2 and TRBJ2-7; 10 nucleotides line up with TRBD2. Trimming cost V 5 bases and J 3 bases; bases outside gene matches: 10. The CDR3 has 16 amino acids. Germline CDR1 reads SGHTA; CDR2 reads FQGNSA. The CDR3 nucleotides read TGTGCCAGCAGCCCAGAAAGCGGGAGGGCTCGCTACGAGCAGTACTTC. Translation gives CASSPESGRARYEQYF.

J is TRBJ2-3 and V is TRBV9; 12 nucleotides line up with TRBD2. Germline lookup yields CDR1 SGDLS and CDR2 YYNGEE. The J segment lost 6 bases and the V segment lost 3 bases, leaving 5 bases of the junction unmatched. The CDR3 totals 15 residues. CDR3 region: CASSGGGLAGDTQYF. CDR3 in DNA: TGTGCCAGCAGCGGCGGAGGACTAGCGGGGGATACGCAGTATTTT.